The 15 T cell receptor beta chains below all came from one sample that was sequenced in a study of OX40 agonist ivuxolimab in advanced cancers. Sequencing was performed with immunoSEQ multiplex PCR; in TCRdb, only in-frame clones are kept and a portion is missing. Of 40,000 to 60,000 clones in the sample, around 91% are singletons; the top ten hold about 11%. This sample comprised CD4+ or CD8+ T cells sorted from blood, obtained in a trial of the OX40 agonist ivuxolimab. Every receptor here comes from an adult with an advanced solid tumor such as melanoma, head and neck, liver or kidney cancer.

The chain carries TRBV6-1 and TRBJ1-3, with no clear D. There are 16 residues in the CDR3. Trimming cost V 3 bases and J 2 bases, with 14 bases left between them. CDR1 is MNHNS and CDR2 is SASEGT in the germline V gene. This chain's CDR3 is CASSEQGIATGNTIYF. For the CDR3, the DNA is TGTGCCAGCAGTGAGCAAGGGATTGCTACTGGAAACACCATATATTTT.

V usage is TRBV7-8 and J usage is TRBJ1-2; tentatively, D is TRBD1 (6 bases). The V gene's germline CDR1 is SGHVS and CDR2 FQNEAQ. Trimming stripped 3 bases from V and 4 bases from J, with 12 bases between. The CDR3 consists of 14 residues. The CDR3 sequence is CASSFGGRGYGYTF. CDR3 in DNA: TGTGCCAGCAGCTTTGGGGGCAGGGGCTATGGCTACACCTTC.

The CDR3: CAWSAGQGYSPLHF. CDR3 sequence (DNA): TGTGCCTGGAGTGCGGGACAGGGATATTCACCCCTCCACTTT. This chain connects TRBV30 to TRBJ1-6, with TRBD1 matching over 9 bases. The J segment lost 8 bases and the V segment lost 1 base, leaving 3 bases of the junction unmatched. The CDR3 has 14 residues. Germline V gene lookup returns CDR1 GTSNPN and CDR2 SVGIG (reference sequence). Based on the CDR3 plus reference TRBV30 and TRBJ1-6, the full variable domain is SQTIHQWPATLVQPVGSPLSLECTVEGTSNPNLYWYRQAAGRGLQLLFYSVGIGQISSEVPQNLSASRPQDRQFILSSKKLLLSDSGFYLCAWSAGQGYSPLHFGNGTRLTVT.

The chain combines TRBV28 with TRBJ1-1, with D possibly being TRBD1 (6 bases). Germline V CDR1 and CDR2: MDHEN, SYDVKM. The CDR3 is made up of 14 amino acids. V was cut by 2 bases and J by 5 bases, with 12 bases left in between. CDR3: CASSLEQGLTEAFF. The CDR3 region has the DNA TGTGCCAGCAGTTTAGAACAGGGTCTGACTGAAGCTTTCTTT.

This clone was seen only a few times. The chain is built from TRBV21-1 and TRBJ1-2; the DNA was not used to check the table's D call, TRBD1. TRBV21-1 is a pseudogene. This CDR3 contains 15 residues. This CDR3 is CASSKALGRGNGYTF. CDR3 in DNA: TGTGCCAGCAGCAAAGCCCTTGGCAGGGGGAATGGCTACACCTTC.

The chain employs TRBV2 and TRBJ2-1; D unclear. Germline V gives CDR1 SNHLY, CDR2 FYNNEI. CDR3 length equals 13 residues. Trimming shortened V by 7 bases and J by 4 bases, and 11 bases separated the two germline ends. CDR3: CASKGNLYNEQFF. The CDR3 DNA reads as TGTGCCAGCAAGGGTAATTTGTACAATGAGCAGTTCTTC. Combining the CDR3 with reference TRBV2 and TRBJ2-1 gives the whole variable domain EPEVTQTPSHQVTQMGQEVILRCVPISNHLYFYWYRQILGQKVEFLVSFYNNEISEKSEIFDDQFSVERPDGSNFTLKIRSTKLEDSAMYFCASKGNLYNEQFFGPGTRLTVL.

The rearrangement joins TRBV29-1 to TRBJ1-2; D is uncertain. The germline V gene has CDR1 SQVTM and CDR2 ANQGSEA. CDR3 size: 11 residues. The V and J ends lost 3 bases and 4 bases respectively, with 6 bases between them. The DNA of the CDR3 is TGCAGCGTTGACGGCTCCTATGGCTACACCTTC. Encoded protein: CSVDGSYGYTF.

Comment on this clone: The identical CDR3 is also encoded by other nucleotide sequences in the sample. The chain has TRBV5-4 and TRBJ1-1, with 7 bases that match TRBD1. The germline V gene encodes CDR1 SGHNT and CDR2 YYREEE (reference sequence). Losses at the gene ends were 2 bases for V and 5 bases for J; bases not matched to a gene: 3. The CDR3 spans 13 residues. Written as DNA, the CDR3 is TGTGCCAGCAGCTTCAGGGGGAATACTGAAGCTTTCTTT. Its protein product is CASSFRGNTEAFF. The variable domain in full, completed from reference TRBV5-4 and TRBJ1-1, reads ETGVTQSPTHLIKTRGQQVTLRCSSQSGHNTVSWYQQALGQGPQFIFQYYREEENGRGNFPPRFSGLQFPNYSSELNVNALELDDSALYLCASSFRGNTEAFFGQGTRLTVV.

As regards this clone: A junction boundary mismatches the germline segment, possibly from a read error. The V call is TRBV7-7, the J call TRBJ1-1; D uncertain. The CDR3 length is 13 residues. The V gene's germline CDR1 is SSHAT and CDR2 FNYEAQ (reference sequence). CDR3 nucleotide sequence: TGTGCTAGCAGCTTAGAACGGGACACTGAAGCTTTCTTT. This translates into CASSLERDTEAFF.

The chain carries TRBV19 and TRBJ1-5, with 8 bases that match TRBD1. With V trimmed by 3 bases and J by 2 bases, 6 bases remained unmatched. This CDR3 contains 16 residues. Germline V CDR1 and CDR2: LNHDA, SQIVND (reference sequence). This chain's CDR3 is CASSMPQGDGNQPQHF. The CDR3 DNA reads TGTGCCAGTAGTATGCCACAGGGGGATGGCAATCAGCCCCAGCATTTT. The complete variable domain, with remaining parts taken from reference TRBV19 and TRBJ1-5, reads DGGITQSPKYLFRKEGQNVTLSCEQNLNHDAMYWYRQDPGQGLRLIYYSQIVNDFQKGDIAEGYSVSREKKESFPLTVTSAQKNPTAFYLCASSMPQGDGNQPQHFGDGTRLSIL.

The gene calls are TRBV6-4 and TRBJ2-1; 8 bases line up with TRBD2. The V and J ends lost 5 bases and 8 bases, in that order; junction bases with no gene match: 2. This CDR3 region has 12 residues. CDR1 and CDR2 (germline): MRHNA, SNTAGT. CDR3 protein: CASSRGGDEQFF. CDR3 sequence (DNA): TGTGCCAGCAGTCGGGGGGGAGATGAGCAGTTCTTC.

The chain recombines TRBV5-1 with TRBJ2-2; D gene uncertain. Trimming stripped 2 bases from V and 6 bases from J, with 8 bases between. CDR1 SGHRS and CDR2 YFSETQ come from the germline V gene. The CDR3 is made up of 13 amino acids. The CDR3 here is CASSLDPAGELFF. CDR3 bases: TGCGCCAGCAGCTTAGACCCAGCCGGGGAGCTGTTTTTT.

The CDR3 spells CASSSRRGEETQYF. The CDR3 coding sequence is TGTGCCAGCAGCTCCCGGCGGGGAGAAGAGACCCAGTACTTC. The rearrangement uses TRBV7-6 and TRBJ2-5; D may be TRBD2 (6 bases). V was pared by 4 bases and J by 3 bases, with 12 bases between. Germline CDR1 and CDR2: SGHVS and FNYEAQ. The CDR3 length is 14 residues.

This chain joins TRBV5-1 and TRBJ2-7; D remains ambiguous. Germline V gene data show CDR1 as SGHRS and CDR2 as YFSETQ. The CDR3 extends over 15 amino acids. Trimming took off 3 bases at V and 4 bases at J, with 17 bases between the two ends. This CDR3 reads CASSSEHGEAYEQYF. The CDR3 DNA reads TGCGCCAGCAGCTCGGAGCACGGAGAGGCTTACGAGCAGTACTTC.

CDR3 bases: TGTGCCAGCTCACCGACTCCGGGACAGAACACTGAAGCTTTCTTT. Translation: CASSPTPGQNTEAFF. This sequence joins TRBV18 and TRBJ1-1; TRBD1 is a possible D gene (6 bases). The CDR3 loop spans 15 amino acids. Germline V CDR1 and CDR2: KGHSH, LQKENI. Deletions cut 3 bases from V and 1 base from J, with 12 bases between.